These 18 T cell receptor beta chains share one sample of origin, sequenced in a study of blood T cell repertoires in COVID-19. Sequencing was performed with immunoSEQ multiplex PCR; in TCRdb, only in-frame clones are kept and a portion is missing. The table includes more than 150,000 clones, approximately 83% detected once. The specimen was PBMCs or T cells enriched from blood (not recorded which). The receptors originated from a woman in her fifties or sixties who had recovered from COVID-19.

This chain connects TRBV27 to TRBJ2-7, with a possible D match to TRBD2 (5 bases). Deletions cut 8 bases from V and 1 base from J, with 9 bases between. There are 12 residues in the CDR3. Looked up from germline, CDR1 is MNHEY and CDR2 is SMNVEV (reference sequence). In DNA form, the CDR3 reads TGTGCCAGCGGGGAGTCTTCCTACGAGCAGTACTTC. This codes for CASGESSYEQYF.

CDR3 region: CASSPLVAGGGGEQYF. The DNA for the CDR3 is TGCGCCAGCAGCCCGCTAGTAGCGGGGGGCGGTGGTGAGCAGTACTTC. This chain uses TRBV5-1 with TRBJ2-7; TRBD2 agrees at 10 bases. This CDR3 has 16 residues. Trimming took 4 bases from V and 7 from J; bases not matched to a gene: 14. Germline assignment: CDR1 SGHRS and CDR2 YFSETQ.

The chain carries TRBV19 and TRBJ2-7, with D perhaps matching TRBD1 (6 bases). V was cut by 5 bases and J by 6 bases, with 11 bases left in between. Looked up from germline, CDR1 is LNHDA and CDR2 is SQIVND (reference sequence). The CDR3 length is 12 residues. CDR3 bases: TGTGCCAGTAGTTCTAACAGGGTCGAGCAGTACTTC. As protein: CASSSNRVEQYF. Variable domain in full (rest from reference TRBV19 and TRBJ2-7): DGGITQSPKYLFRKEGQNVTLSCEQNLNHDAMYWYRQDPGQGLRLIYYSQIVNDFQKGDIAEGYSVSREKKESFPLTVTSAQKNPTAFYLCASSSNRVEQYFGPGTRLTVT.

The chain links TRBV5-5 to TRBJ1-2, with D possibly being TRBD1 (5 bases). Germline loops: CDR1 SGHKS, CDR2 YYEKEE (reference sequence). V lost 4 bases to trimming and J lost 4 bases, with 17 bases between them. CDR3 length: 15 residues. The CDR3 region is CASSPDPGGSYGYTF. DNA for the CDR3: TGTGCCAGCAGCCCGGACCCGGGGGGGAGCTATGGCTACACCTTC.

V usage is TRBV29-1 and J usage is TRBJ1-5; TRBD1 is a possible D gene (5 bases). The CDR3 sequence is 12 residues long. V lost 4 bases to trimming and J lost 6 bases, with 10 bases between them. CDR1 and CDR2 (germline): SQVTM, ANQGSEA. CDR3 loop: CSVGRVGQPQHF. As DNA, the CDR3 is TGCAGCGTTGGCAGGGTGGGTCAGCCCCAGCATTTT.

This clone was picked up one time. The chain uses TRBV2 and TRBJ1-1; D is uncertain. The germline V gene has CDR1 SNHLY and CDR2 FYNNEI. V shed 6 bases and J shed 0 bases, with 8 bases lying between them. This CDR3 has 13 amino acids. CDR3 DNA sequence: TGTGCCAGCAGACTATCCCTGAACACTGAAGCTTTCTTT. Protein product: CASRLSLNTEAFF.

This clone was seen a few times. This chain connects TRBV5-4 to TRBJ2-2, with no clear D. The CDR3 contains 14 residues. Germline-derived CDR1 and CDR2 are SGHNT and YYREEE (reference sequence). V was trimmed by 1 base and J by 1 base, leaving 5 bases between them. CDR3 loop: CASSLTENTGELFF. The CDR3 DNA sequence: TGTGCCAGCAGCTTGACAGAGAACACCGGGGAGCTGTTTTTT.

The V gene is TRBV9, the J gene TRBJ2-3, with D possibly TRBD2 on 7 matching bases. The CDR3 has 16 residues. With 0 bases removed from V and 0 bases from J, the gap between germline ends came to 11 bases. CDR1 and CDR2 (germline): SGDLS, YYNGEE. The CDR3 protein is CASSVAAGASTDTQYF. DNA for the CDR3: TGTGCCAGCAGCGTAGCTGCGGGGGCTAGCACAGATACGCAGTATTTT.

The rearrangement uses TRBV7-3 and TRBJ2-1; 10 positions agree with TRBD1. The J segment lost 9 bases and the V segment lost 2 bases, leaving 4 bases of the junction unmatched. The germline CDR1 and CDR2 sequences are SGHTA and FQGTGA. The CDR3 spans 14 residues. The CDR3 here is CASSLGTGAGEQFF. CDR3 coding DNA: TGTGCCAGCAGCTTAGGGACAGGGGCGGGTGAGCAGTTCTTC.

On this clone: Compared with germline, one end of the junction differs, possibly owing to a read error. V is TRBV15 and J is TRBJ1-1; TRBD1 matches 7 bases. CDR1 is LNHNV, CDR2 YYDKDF, per germline (reference sequence). The length of the CDR3 is 12 residues. CDR3 residues: CATSRDRGRAFF. CDR3 nucleotides: TGTGCCACCAGCCGAGATAGGGGGCGAGCTTTCTTT.

This chain connects TRBV11-2 to TRBJ1-3; tentative D call: TRBD1 (5 bases). Germline CDR1 is SGHAT and CDR2 is FQNNGV. The length of the CDR3 is 14 residues. The V end was cut by 5 bases, the J end by 0 bases, with 8 bases between. This chain's CDR3 is CASSPDTSGNTIYF. The CDR3 DNA sequence: TGTGCCAGCAGCCCGGACACCTCTGGAAACACCATATATTTT.

V usage is TRBV18 and J usage is TRBJ2-7; 12 bases agree with TRBD2. Germline V lookup: CDR1 KGHSH, CDR2 LQKENI. This CDR3 region has 15 residues. The V and J ends lost 5 bases and 1 base, in that order; junction bases with no gene match: 3. CDR3 sequence: CASSDGLAGSYEQYF. CDR3 DNA sequence: TGTGCCAGCTCAGATGGACTAGCGGGATCCTACGAGCAGTACTTC.

The CDR3: CAWSSRQGNGYTF. CDR3 DNA sequence: TGTGCCTGGAGTAGTCGACAGGGGAATGGCTACACCTTC. The chain recombines TRBV30 with TRBJ1-2; 8 bases are a match to TRBD1. From germline, CDR1 is GTSNPN and CDR2 SVGIG (reference sequence). V was clipped by 2 bases and J by 6 bases; unmatched bases: 5. The CDR3 loop spans 13 amino acids. Using reference TRBV30 and TRBJ1-2 for the parts outside the CDR3, the full variable domain is SQTIHQWPATLVQPVGSPLSLECTVEGTSNPNLYWYRQAAGRGLQLLFYSVGIGQISSEVPQNLSASRPQDRQFILSSKKLLLSDSGFYLCAWSSRQGNGYTFGSGTRLTVV.

The rearrangement links TRBV28 to TRBJ1-2; 11 positions agree with TRBD1. V lost 5 bases, J lost 7 bases, and 12 bases stayed unmatched. CDR1 is MDHEN and CDR2 is SYDVKM in the germline V gene. This CDR3 contains 16 residues. CDR3 sequence reads: CASSPIRPGTGGGYTF. CDR3 nucleotide sequence: TGTGCCAGCAGTCCGATACGGCCCGGGACAGGGGGTGGCTACACCTTC.

The V call is TRBV10-3, the J call TRBJ1-2, with D perhaps TRBD1 (5 bases). CDR3 length: 12 residues. Trimming pared 6 bases from V and 8 bases from J, leaving 13 bases between. Germline values: CDR1 ENHRY, CDR2 SYGVKD. The CDR3 DNA follows: TGTGCCATCAGCCTTCGGGACTTCGGCTACACCTTC. Translated: CAISLRDFGYTF.

This chain links TRBV24-1 with TRBJ2-2, with a weak D call TRBD1 (5 bases). The CDR3 is 15 residues long. Trimming took off 4 bases at V and 3 bases at J, with 11 bases between the two ends. The germline CDR1 and CDR2 sequences are KGHDR and SFDVKD. The CDR3 region has the DNA TGTGCCACCAGTGACGCCGACAGATACACCGGGGAGCTGTTTTTT. Translating it yields CATSDADRYTGELFF.

Concerning this clone itself: The same CDR3 can be traced to other DNA sequences in this sample. The chain has TRBV25-1 and TRBJ1-6, with D uncertain. The CDR3 loop spans 12 amino acids. The germline V and J ends were trimmed by 6 bases and 10 bases, with 10 bases remaining between them. Germline CDR1 is MGHDK and CDR2 is SYGVNS. The CDR3 nucleotides read TGTGCCAGCAGCGTGTCGGGGTCACCCCTCCACTTT. It translates to CASSVSGSPLHF.

The chain is built from TRBV6-1 and TRBJ2-1; the D is unclear. V was shortened by 3 bases and J by 7 bases, with 7 bases between the two germline ends. The germline V gene has CDR1 MNHNS and CDR2 SASEGT. The CDR3 has 12 amino acids. The CDR3 nucleotides read TGTGCCAGCAGTGAGTGGGCGAATGAGCAGTTCTTC. It specifies CASSEWANEQFF.